The 9 T cell receptor beta chains reported below all come from one sample, sequenced in a study of cytomegalovirus exposure and HLA in healthy donors (dated by TCRdb to about 2017). Libraries came from the immunoSEQ multiplex PCR assay. For the multiplex PCR, a mixture combining 60 forward primers for TCR Vbeta segments and 13 reverse primers for TCR Jbeta segments was used. TCRdb took over this immuneACCESS table, retaining in-frame rearrangements with V and J assigned. Such tables are incomplete; in checked studies, under half of the missing clones stem from an unresolved V gene, and the remainder is unexplained. This sample holds under 200,000 clones; roughly 80% were observed only once. Roughly 1.9% of the sample is in the top ten clones. The specimen was PBMCs. Receptors were obtained from a human donor in good health.

The chain links TRBV5-4 to TRBJ1-1; weak D call: TRBD1 (6 bases). The CDR3 loop spans 13 amino acids. The V gene's germline CDR1 is SGHNT and CDR2 YYREEE (reference sequence). The V gene lost 2 bases and the J gene lost 4 bases, with 9 bases spanning the gap. The CDR3 nucleotides are TGTGCCAGCAGCTTCGGGACACCCACTGAAGCTTTCTTT. This translates into CASSFGTPTEAFF.

This chain connects TRBV4-3 to TRBJ1-4; no definite D call. This CDR3 has 14 amino acids. Trimming took 1 base from V and 4 from J, leaving 7 bases between them. Germline V CDR1 and CDR2: LGHNA, YSLEER. The CDR3 nucleotides read TGCGCCAGCAGCCAAGTGGGAGTTAATGAAAAACTGTTTTTT. Translated, it gives CASSQVGVNEKLFF.

The rearrangement uses TRBV29-1 and TRBJ2-3, with 10 bases aligning to TRBD2. The V gene's germline CDR1 is SQVTM and CDR2 ANQGSEA. This CDR3 has 16 amino acids. V was clipped by 3 bases and J by 2 bases; unmatched bases: 8. The chain's CDR3 is CSVDHVSGGYTDTQYF. As DNA, the CDR3 is TGCAGCGTTGACCATGTTAGCGGGGGGTACACAGATACGCAGTATTTT.

This clone was recorded once. This chain uses TRBV9 with TRBJ2-1; weak D call: TRBD2 (7 bases). The CDR3 consists of 15 residues. The V gene's germline CDR1 is SGDLS and CDR2 YYNGEE. Trimming cost V 4 bases and J 5 bases, with 16 bases left between them. Here the CDR3 reads CASSPAGGHHNEQFF. DNA of the CDR3: TGTGCCAGCAGCCCCGCCGGGGGGCACCACAATGAGCAGTTCTTC.

This clone has just one count. V usage is TRBV4-2 and J usage is TRBJ2-5; 8 nucleotides match TRBD2. The V and J ends lost 1 base and 3 bases, in that order; junction bases with no gene match: 10. The germline gives CDR1 LGHNA, CDR2 YNFKEQ. The CDR3 has 17 amino acids. The CDR3 sequence: CASSQVPSGGGKETQYF. The CDR3 DNA reads TGTGCCAGCAGCCAAGTCCCTTCGGGGGGGGGTAAAGAGACCCAGTACTTC.

The chain has TRBV29-1 and TRBJ2-7; D perhaps matches TRBD2 (7 bases). Looked up from germline, CDR1 is SQVTM and CDR2 is ANQGSEA. The length of the CDR3 is 12 residues. V was clipped by 6 bases and J by 5 bases, with 14 bases between them. Here the CDR3 reads CSVTGRGNEQYF. The CDR3 coding sequence is TGCAGCGTCACAGGGAGGGGAAACGAGCAGTACTTC.

The chain's CDR3 is CASRSGGQETQYF. CDR3 nucleotide sequence: TGTGCCAGCAGGAGCGGGGGGCAAGAGACCCAGTACTTC. The chain is built from TRBV7-2 and TRBJ2-5, with 9 bases fitting TRBD2. This CDR3 has 13 residues. From germline, CDR1 is SGHTA and CDR2 FQGNSA. V dropped 6 bases and J dropped 2; count of bases not matched to a gene: 1.

The chain is built from TRBV15 and TRBJ2-1; maybe TRBD2 (6 bases). The germline V gene has CDR1 LNHNV and CDR2 YYDKDF (reference sequence). CDR3 length: 15 amino acids. Between the trimmed V and J ends, which lost 0 bases and 4 bases, there was a span of 10 bases. CDR3 amino acids: CATSRDSGYYNEQFF. The CDR3, as DNA: TGTGCCACCAGCAGAGATAGCGGATATTACAATGAGCAGTTCTTC.

In regard to this clone: One end of the junction fails to match germline, which may point to a read error. The chain joins TRBV7-8 to TRBJ2-3, with D possibly being TRBD1 (6 bases). Germline V CDR1 and CDR2: SGHVS, FQNEAQ. There are 17 residues in the CDR3. The CDR3 is CASSLGGWTGNTDTQYF. CDR3 sequence (DNA): TGTGCCAGCAGTTTAGGGGGATGGACCGGGAACACAGATACGCAGTATTTT.